This record covers a single T cell receptor beta chain. The table came from immunoSEQ multiplex PCR; TCRdb's copy has only in-frame clones and leaves some out. Altogether about 32,000 clones are present, 84% being singletons, with the ten largest covering around 21%. This specimen comes from a study of OX40 agonist ivuxolimab in advanced cancers. The CDR3 contains 15 residues. The V and J ends lost 5 bases and 6 bases respectively, with 18 bases between them. From germline, CDR1 is SGHAT and CDR2 FQNNGV. The chain is built from TRBV11-2 and TRBJ2-3, with D perhaps matching TRBD1 (5 bases). This receptor was taken from an adult with an advanced solid tumor such as melanoma, head and neck, liver or kidney cancer. The material sequenced was CD4+ or CD8+ T cells sorted from blood, taken in a trial of the OX40 agonist ivuxolimab. CDR3 loop: CASSPSLDQGDTQYF. The CDR3 nucleotides read TGTGCCAGCAGCCCCAGCCTGGATCAGGGCGATACGCAGTATTTT. The full variable domain, with the rest looked up from reference TRBV11-2 and TRBJ2-3, is EAGVAQSPRYKIIEKRQSVAFWCNPISGHATLYWYQQILGQGPKLLIQFQNNGVVDDSQLPKDRFSAERLKGVDSTLKIQPAKLEDSAVYLCASSPSLDQGDTQYFGPGTRLTVL.